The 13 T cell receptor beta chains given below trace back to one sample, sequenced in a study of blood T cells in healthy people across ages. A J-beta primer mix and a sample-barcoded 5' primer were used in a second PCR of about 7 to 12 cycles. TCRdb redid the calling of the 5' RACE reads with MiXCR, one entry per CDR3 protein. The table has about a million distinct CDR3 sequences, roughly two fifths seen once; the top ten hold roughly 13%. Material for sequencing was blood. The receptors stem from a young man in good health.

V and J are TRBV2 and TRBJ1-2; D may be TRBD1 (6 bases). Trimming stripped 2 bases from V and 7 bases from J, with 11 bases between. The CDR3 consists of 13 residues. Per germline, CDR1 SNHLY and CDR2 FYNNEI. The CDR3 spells CASSELGAGGYTF. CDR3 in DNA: TGTGCCAGCAGTGAATTGGGGGCAGGTGGCTACACCTTC.

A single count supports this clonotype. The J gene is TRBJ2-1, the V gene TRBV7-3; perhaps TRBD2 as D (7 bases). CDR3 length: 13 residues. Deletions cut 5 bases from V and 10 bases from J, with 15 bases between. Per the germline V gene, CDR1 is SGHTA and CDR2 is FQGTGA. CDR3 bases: TGTGCCAGCAGCCCCCGCCCGGGGGGCGAGCAGTTCTTC. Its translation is CASSPRPGGEQFF. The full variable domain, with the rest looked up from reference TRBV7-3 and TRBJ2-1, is GAGVSQTPSNKVTEKGKYVELRCDPISGHTALYWYRQSLGQGPEFLIYFQGTGAADDSGLPNDRFFAVRPEGSVSTLKIQRTERGDSAVYLCASSPRPGGEQFFGPGTRLTVL.

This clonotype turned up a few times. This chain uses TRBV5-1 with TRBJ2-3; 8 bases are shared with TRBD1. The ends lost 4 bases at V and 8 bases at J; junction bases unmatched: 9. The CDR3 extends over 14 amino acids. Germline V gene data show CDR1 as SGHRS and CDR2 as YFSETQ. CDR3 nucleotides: TGCGCCAGCAGCCCAGGACAGGGAGCTGGTACGCAGTATTTT. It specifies CASSPGQGAGTQYF.

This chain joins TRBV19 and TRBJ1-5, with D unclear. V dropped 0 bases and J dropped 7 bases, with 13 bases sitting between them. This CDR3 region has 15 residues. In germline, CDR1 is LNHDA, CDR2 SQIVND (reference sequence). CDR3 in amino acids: CASSIEDQAFQPQHF. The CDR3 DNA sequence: TGTGCCAGTAGTATAGAGGACCAGGCGTTCCAGCCCCAGCATTTT.

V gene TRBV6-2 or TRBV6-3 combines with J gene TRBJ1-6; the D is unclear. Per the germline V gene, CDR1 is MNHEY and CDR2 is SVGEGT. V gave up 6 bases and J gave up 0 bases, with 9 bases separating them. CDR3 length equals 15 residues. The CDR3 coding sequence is TGTGCCAGCAGGGAGTTGGGCTCCTATAATTCACCCCTCCACTTT. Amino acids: CASRELGSYNSPLHF.

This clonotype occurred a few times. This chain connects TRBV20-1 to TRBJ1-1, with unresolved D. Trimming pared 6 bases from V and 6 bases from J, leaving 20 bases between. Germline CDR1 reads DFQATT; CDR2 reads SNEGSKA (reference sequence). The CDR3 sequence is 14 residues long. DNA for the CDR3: TGCAGTGCCCCAATTAGGACCTTTTGGGCTGAAGCTTTCTTT. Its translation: CSAPIRTFWAEAFF.

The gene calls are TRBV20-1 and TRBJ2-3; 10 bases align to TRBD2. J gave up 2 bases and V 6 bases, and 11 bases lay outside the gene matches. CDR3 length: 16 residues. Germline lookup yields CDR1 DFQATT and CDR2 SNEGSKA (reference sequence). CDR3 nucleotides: TGCAGTGCCGTAACCCCTAGCGGGGGTACCACAGATACGCAGTATTTT. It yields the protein CSAVTPSGGTTDTQYF.

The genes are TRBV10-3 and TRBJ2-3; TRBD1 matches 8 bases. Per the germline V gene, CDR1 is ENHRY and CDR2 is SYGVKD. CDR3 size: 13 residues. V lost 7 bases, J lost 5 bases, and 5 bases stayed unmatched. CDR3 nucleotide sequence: TGTGCCATCACCGGACAGGGAGGAGATACGCAGTATTTT. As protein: CAITGQGGDTQYF.

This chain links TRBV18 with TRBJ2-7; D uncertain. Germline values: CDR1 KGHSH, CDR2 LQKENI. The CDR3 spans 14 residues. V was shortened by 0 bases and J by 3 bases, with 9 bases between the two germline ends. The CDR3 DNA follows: TGTGCCAGCTCACCACCGACACAGCGCTACGAGCAGTACTTC. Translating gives CASSPPTQRYEQYF.

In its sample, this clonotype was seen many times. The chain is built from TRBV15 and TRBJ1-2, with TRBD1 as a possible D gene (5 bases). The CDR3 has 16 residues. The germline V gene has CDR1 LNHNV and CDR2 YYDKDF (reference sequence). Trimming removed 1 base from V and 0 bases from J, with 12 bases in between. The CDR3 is CATSRVAGNTNYGYTF. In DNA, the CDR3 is TGTGCCACCAGCAGAGTTGCAGGGAACACTAACTATGGCTACACCTTC.

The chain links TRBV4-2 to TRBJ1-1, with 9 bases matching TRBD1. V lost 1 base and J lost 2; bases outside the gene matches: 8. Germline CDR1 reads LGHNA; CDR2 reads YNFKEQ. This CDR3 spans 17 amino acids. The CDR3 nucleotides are TGTGCCAGCAGCCAAGGGACAGGGGATGGGGCTAACACTGAAGCTTTCTTT. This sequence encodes CASSQGTGDGANTEAFF.

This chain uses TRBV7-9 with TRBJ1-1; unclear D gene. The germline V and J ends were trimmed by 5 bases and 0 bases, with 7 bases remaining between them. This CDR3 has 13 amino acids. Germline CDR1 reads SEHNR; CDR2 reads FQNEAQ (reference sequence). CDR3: CASSEFMNTEAFF. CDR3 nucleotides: TGTGCCAGCAGCGAATTTATGAACACTGAAGCTTTCTTT. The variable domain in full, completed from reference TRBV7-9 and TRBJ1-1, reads DTGVSQNPRHKITKRGQNVTFRCDPISEHNRLYWYRQTLGQGPEFLTYFQNEAQLEKSRLLSDRFSAERPKGSFSTLEIQRTEQGDSAMYLCASSEFMNTEAFFGQGTRLTVV.

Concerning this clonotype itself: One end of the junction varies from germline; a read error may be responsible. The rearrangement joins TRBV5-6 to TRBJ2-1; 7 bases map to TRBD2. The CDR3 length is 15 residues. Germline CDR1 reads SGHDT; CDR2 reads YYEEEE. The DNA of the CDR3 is TGTGCCAGCAGCCTGGGAGGGGCGCCCTACACTGAGCAGTTCTTC. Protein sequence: CASSLGGAPYTEQFF.